Presented here are 28 T cell receptor beta chains from one specimen sequenced in a study of blood T cell repertoires in COVID-19. Only in-frame clones appear in the TCRdb table, and some are missing; sequencing was by immunoSEQ multiplex PCR. The data contain more than 300,000 clones, about 93% of them singletons. Sequences were obtained from peripheral blood. The receptors here all came from a woman in her late teens or twenties who had recovered from COVID-19.

The chain combines TRBV11-2 with TRBJ2-3; the D gene is possibly TRBD2 (6 bases). V was shortened by 0 bases and J by 0 bases, with 7 bases between the two germline ends. CDR3 length equals 15 residues. Germline assignment: CDR1 SGHAT and CDR2 FQNNGV. The CDR3 loop reads CASSLDGTSTDTQYF. CDR3 nucleotides: TGTGCCAGCAGCTTAGATGGGACTAGCACAGATACGCAGTATTTT.

The J gene is TRBJ1-1, the V gene TRBV7-9, with D unresolved. CDR1 is SEHNR, CDR2 FQNEAQ, per germline (reference sequence). V lost 2 bases and J lost 10, with 8 bases in between. The length of the CDR3 is 11 residues. This CDR3 is CASSLSGSAFF. Written as DNA, the CDR3 is TGTGCCAGCAGCTTATCAGGTTCAGCTTTCTTT.

The V call is TRBV6-4, the J call TRBJ2-1; possible D gene TRBD2, 6 bases. V was clipped by 2 bases and J by 7 bases, with 12 bases between them. Germline V CDR1 and CDR2: MRHNA, SNTAGT. The CDR3 is 14 residues long. CDR3 in amino acids: CASSDGQGGNEQFF. CDR3 coding DNA: TGTGCCAGCAGTGACGGGCAGGGAGGAAATGAGCAGTTCTTC.

The chain recombines TRBV10-3 with TRBJ1-2; the match to TRBD1 covers 10 bases. Trimming removed 3 bases from V and 8 bases from J; junction bases left unmatched: 3. CDR3 size: 13 residues. The V gene's germline CDR1 is ENHRY and CDR2 SYGVKD. CDR3 in amino acids: CAISEDRGLGYTF. Here the CDR3 DNA reads TGTGCCATCAGTGAAGACAGGGGGCTGGGCTACACCTTC.

The chain recombines TRBV6-5 with TRBJ1-6, with 7 bases that match TRBD1. V lost 7 bases and J lost 4; bases outside the gene matches: 4. Germline CDR1 is MNHEY and CDR2 is SVGAGI. CDR3 size: 14 residues. The CDR3 protein is CASTEQGYNSPLHF. The DNA of the CDR3 is TGTGCCAGCACCGAACAGGGGTATAATTCACCCCTCCACTTT.

The rearrangement uses TRBV30 and TRBJ2-2; 11 bases align to TRBD2. The junction had 5 bases not matched to a gene; V was cut back by 0 bases and J by 5 bases. This CDR3 is built from 16 residues. CDR1 is GTSNPN and CDR2 is SVGIG in the germline V gene (reference sequence). The CDR3 sequence is CAWSVRLAGRTGELFF. CDR3 bases: TGTGCCTGGAGTGTACGACTAGCGGGAAGGACCGGGGAGCTGTTTTTT. Drawing the rest from reference TRBV30 and TRBJ2-2, the complete variable domain is SQTIHQWPATLVQPVGSPLSLECTVEGTSNPNLYWYRQAAGRGLQLLFYSVGIGQISSEVPQNLSASRPQDRQFILSSKKLLLSDSGFYLCAWSVRLAGRTGELFFGEGSRLTVL.

V gene TRBV9 combines with J gene TRBJ2-3; 10 bases align to TRBD2. Per the germline V gene, CDR1 is SGDLS and CDR2 is YYNGEE. V gave up 0 bases and J gave up 4 bases; unmatched junction bases: 5. This CDR3 is built from 16 residues. This CDR3 is CASSVASSGRSDTQYF. DNA for the CDR3: TGTGCCAGCAGCGTAGCGAGTAGCGGGAGGTCAGATACGCAGTATTTT.

The chain has TRBV2 and TRBJ1-1; D gene ambiguous. Germline CDR1 and CDR2: SNHLY and FYNNEI. This CDR3 region has 12 residues. The ends were cut back, 6 bases at V and 3 bases at J, with 8 bases in the middle. This CDR3 reads CASSPRDTEAFF. The DNA for the CDR3 is TGTGCCAGCAGCCCGAGGGACACTGAAGCTTTCTTT.

The chain joins TRBV7-9 to TRBJ1-4; D remains ambiguous. Germline V gives CDR1 SEHNR, CDR2 FQNEAQ (reference sequence). The CDR3 is made up of 16 amino acids. Trimming left V 0 bases short and J 5 bases short, with 13 bases between. This chain's CDR3 is CASSLAPRAKNEKLFF. CDR3 DNA: TGTGCCAGCAGCTTAGCCCCCCGAGCTAAAAATGAAAAACTGTTTTTT.

The V call is TRBV7-2, the J call TRBJ1-1, with D tentatively TRBD1 (5 bases). Per the germline V gene, CDR1 is SGHTA and CDR2 is FQGNSA. CDR3 size: 17 residues. The V end was cut by 5 bases, the J end by 0 bases, with 19 bases between. This CDR3 reads CASSPHRAGYLNTEAFF. CDR3 nucleotides: TGTGCCAGCAGCCCCCACCGGGCAGGGTATTTGAACACTGAAGCTTTCTTT.

The rearrangement joins TRBV5-4 to TRBJ2-5; TRBD2 matches at 12 bases. The germline gives CDR1 SGHNT, CDR2 YYREEE (reference sequence). J lost 7 bases, V lost 1 base, and 11 bases had no gene match. The CDR3 sequence is 17 residues long. The CDR3 sequence is CASSLWGLAGLDRTQYF. As DNA, the CDR3 is TGTGCCAGCAGCTTGTGGGGACTAGCGGGCCTCGACAGGACCCAGTACTTC.

The V and J genes are TRBV11-2 and TRBJ1-1; the D is unclear. CDR1 and CDR2 from the germline V gene are SGHAT and FQNNGV. CDR3 size: 11 residues. Trimming left V 3 bases short and J 4 bases short, with 3 bases between. CDR3 residues: CASSFGTEAFF. Here the CDR3 DNA reads TGTGCCAGCAGCTTCGGCACTGAAGCTTTCTTT.

The chain recombines TRBV6-4 with TRBJ2-2; 9 nucleotides agree with TRBD1. CDR3 length: 15 amino acids. Germline V gives CDR1 MRHNA, CDR2 SNTAGT. Trimming at V came to 8 bases and at J to 4 bases, leaving 8 bases not matched to a gene. The CDR3 bases are TGTGCCAGCGGAAGAGGACAGGGGCCCACCGGGGAGCTGTTTTTT. Protein sequence: CASGRGQGPTGELFF.

V usage is TRBV1 and J usage is TRBJ1-1; TRBD1, as called in the table, went unchecked against the DNA. TRBV1 is annotated as a pseudogene. The CDR3 is 17 amino acids. The CDR3 sequence is CTSSQVRTASMNTEAFF. CDR3 nucleotide sequence: TGCACCAGCAGCCAAGTCCGGACAGCTTCTATGAACACTGAAGCTTTCTTT.

The chain uses TRBV9 and TRBJ2-2, with D tentatively TRBD2 (5 bases). The V gene's germline CDR1 is SGDLS and CDR2 YYNGEE. The V and J ends lost 3 bases and 4 bases respectively, with 7 bases between them. The CDR3 contains 13 residues. The CDR3, as DNA: TGTGCCAGCAGCGCCACTAGCACCGGGGAGCTGTTTTTT. Amino acids: CASSATSTGELFF.

This clone was observed once. This rearrangement joins TRBV6-2 or TRBV6-3 to TRBJ1-5, with D perhaps matching TRBD1 (5 bases). The germline V and J ends were trimmed by 6 bases and 3 bases, with 15 bases remaining between them. CDR3 length: 15 residues. Germline loops: CDR1 MNHEY, CDR2 SVGEGT. The CDR3, as DNA: TGTGCCAGCAGCCTGAGGAGGGGAGACAATCAGCCCCAGCATTTT. Amino acid sequence: CASSLRRGDNQPQHF.

Note on this clone: An end of the junction does not agree with germline; a read error may underlie this. This chain joins TRBV5-6 and TRBJ2-3; a possible D gene is TRBD1 (5 bases). Germline CDR1 is SGHDT and CDR2 is YYEEEE. This CDR3 is built from 14 residues. The CDR3 DNA reads TGTGCCAGCGGCTTGCAGGGCCCCACAGATACGCAGTATTTT. Protein sequence: CASGLQGPTDTQYF.

The CDR3 DNA is TGTGCCAGCAGTGGGACAGGGGGCTACGAGCAGTACGTC. This encodes CASSGTGGYEQYV. This chain links TRBV25-1 with TRBJ2-7, with 10 bases fitting TRBD1. This CDR3 has 13 residues. The germline V gene encodes CDR1 MGHDK and CDR2 SYGVNS. V lost 4 bases to trimming and J lost 3 bases; unmatched junction nucleotides: 0.

This rearrangement joins TRBV24-1 to TRBJ2-1, with D hard to call. CDR1 KGHDR and CDR2 SFDVKD come from the germline V gene. This CDR3 spans 15 amino acids. V lost 5 bases and J lost 0, with 10 bases in between. CDR3 DNA sequence: TGTGCCACCAGTGCTATCGGTGACTCCTACAATGAGCAGTTCTTC. Encoded protein: CATSAIGDSYNEQFF.

The V call is TRBV6-2 or TRBV6-3, the J call TRBJ2-5; 7 positions agree with TRBD1. Germline CDR1 MNHEY, CDR2 SVGEGT. This CDR3 spans 16 amino acids. Germline trimming cut 0 bases from V and 5 bases from J; bases unmatched to any gene: 9. CDR3 in amino acids: CASSYSRGDSQETQYF. DNA of the CDR3: TGTGCCAGCAGTTACTCGAGAGGGGACAGTCAGGAGACCCAGTACTTC.

The V call is TRBV4-3, the J call TRBJ1-2; the D gene is possibly TRBD1 (6 bases). Looked up from germline, CDR1 is LGHNA and CDR2 is YSLEER. The CDR3 totals 16 residues. V was cut by 0 bases and J by 5 bases, with 16 bases left in between. CDR3 bases: TGCGCCAGCAGCCAAGATTCCCGGGACACTGTATATGGCTACACCTTC. It is translated as CASSQDSRDTVYGYTF.

The rearrangement uses TRBV7-2 and TRBJ2-4; TRBD2 aligns across 10 bases. CDR1 and CDR2 (germline): SGHTA, FQGNSA. V dropped 5 bases and J dropped 6; count of bases not matched to a gene: 10. CDR3 length equals 16 residues. This CDR3 reads CASSPGTSVLINIQYF. The DNA of the CDR3 is TGTGCCAGCAGCCCCGGGACTAGCGTTCTCATAAACATTCAGTACTTC.

V is TRBV5-1 and J is TRBJ2-5; 11 positions agree with TRBD2. Germline CDR1 is SGHRS and CDR2 is YFSETQ. Trimming cost V 3 bases and J 6 bases; bases outside gene matches: 7. This CDR3 is built from 15 residues. The DNA of the CDR3 is TGCGCCAGCAGCTCCGTAGCGGGAGGGCCACAGACCCAGTACTTC. Its protein product is CASSSVAGGPQTQYF.

This chain connects TRBV5-5 to TRBJ2-1, with 7 positions matching TRBD2. V lost 4 bases and J lost 8; bases outside the gene matches: 6. This CDR3 comprises 13 residues. Germline loops: CDR1 SGHKS, CDR2 YYEKEE (reference sequence). In DNA form, the CDR3 reads TGTGCCAGCAGCCCTATGGGGGGGGATGAGCAGTTCTTC. Translation: CASSPMGGDEQFF.

The chain combines TRBV11-3 with TRBJ1-2, with D unresolved. This CDR3 has 13 amino acids. Trimming cost V 4 bases and J 8 bases, with 14 bases left between them. Germline V gene sequence: CDR1 SGHNT, CDR2 YENEEA. DNA of the CDR3: TGTGCCAGCAGCTCGGGGTGGGCTCGGGGCTACACCTTC. The encoded protein is CASSSGWARGYTF. Full variable domain (remainder filled in from reference TRBV11-3 and TRBJ1-2): EAGVVQSPRYKIIEKKQPVAFWCNPISGHNTLYWYLQNLGQGPELLIRYENEEAVDDSQLPKDRFSAERLKGVDSTLKIQPAELGDSAVYLCASSSGWARGYTFGSGTRLTVV.

The J gene is TRBJ1-4, the V gene TRBV27; tentative D call: TRBD1 (5 bases). The CDR3 consists of 14 residues. Per the germline V gene, CDR1 is MNHEY and CDR2 is SMNVEV (reference sequence). Trimming shortened V by 3 bases and J by 7 bases, and 12 bases separated the two germline ends. CDR3: CASSFGLGGEKLFF. In DNA, the CDR3 is TGTGCCAGCAGTTTCGGACTGGGGGGTGAAAAACTGTTTTTT.

The DNA for the CDR3 is TGCAGCGTGACCTTGGGGGAGGTTCGGGAGACCCAGTACTTC. Protein sequence: CSVTLGEVRETQYF. This sequence joins TRBV29-1 and TRBJ2-5; a possible D gene is TRBD2 (6 bases). The germline gives CDR1 SQVTM, CDR2 ANQGSEA. Trimming took off 6 bases at V and 5 bases at J, with 19 bases between the two ends. The length of the CDR3 is 14 residues.

V gene TRBV10-1 combines with J gene TRBJ2-7, with TRBD2 identical over 7 bases. The CDR3 length is 12 residues. V dropped 4 bases and J dropped 4; count of bases not matched to a gene: 1. Looked up from germline, CDR1 is WNHNN and CDR2 is SYGVQD (reference sequence). In nucleotides, the CDR3 is TGCGCCAGCAGTGTGGGAGGGTACGAGCAGTACGTC. Its translation is CASSVGGYEQYV.